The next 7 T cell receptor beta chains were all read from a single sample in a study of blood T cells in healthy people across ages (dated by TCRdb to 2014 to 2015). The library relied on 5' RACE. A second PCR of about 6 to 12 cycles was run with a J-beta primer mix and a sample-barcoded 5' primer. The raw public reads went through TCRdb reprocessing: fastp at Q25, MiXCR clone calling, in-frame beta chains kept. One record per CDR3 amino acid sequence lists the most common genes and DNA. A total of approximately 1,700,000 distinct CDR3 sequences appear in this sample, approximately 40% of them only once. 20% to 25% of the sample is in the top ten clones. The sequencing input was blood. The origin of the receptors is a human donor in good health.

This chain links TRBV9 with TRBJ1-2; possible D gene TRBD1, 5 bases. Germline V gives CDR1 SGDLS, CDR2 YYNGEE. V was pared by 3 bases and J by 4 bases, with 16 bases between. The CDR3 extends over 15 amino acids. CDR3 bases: TGTGCCAGCAGCGGACACTCTACAGACAGCTATGGCTACACCTTC. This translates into CASSGHSTDSYGYTF.

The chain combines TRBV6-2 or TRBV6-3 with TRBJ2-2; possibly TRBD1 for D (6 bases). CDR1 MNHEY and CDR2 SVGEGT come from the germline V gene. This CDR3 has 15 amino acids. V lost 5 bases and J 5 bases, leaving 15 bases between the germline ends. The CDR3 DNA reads TGTGCCAGCAGTCAACAGGGAAGAGGAACCGGGGAGCTGTTTTTT. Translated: CASSQQGRGTGELFF.

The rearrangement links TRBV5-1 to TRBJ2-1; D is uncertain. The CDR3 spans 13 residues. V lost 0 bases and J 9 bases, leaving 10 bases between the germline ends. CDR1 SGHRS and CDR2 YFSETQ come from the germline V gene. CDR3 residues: CASSLESSSEQFF. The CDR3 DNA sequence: TGCGCCAGCAGCTTGGAGAGTAGCAGTGAGCAGTTCTTC. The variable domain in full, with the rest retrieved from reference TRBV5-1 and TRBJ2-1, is KAGVTQTPRYLIKTRGQQVTLSCSPISGHRSVSWYQQTPGQGLQFLFEYFSETQRNKGNFPGRFSGRQFSNSRSEMNVSTLELGDSALYLCASSLESSSEQFFGPGTRLTVL.

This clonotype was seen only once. CDR3 nucleotides: TGTGCCAGCAGCTTGGACCTTGGGGTTTACAATGAGCAGTTCTTC. Translation: CASSLDLGVYNEQFF. The chain carries TRBV5-6 and TRBJ2-1; D unresolved. This CDR3 has 15 amino acids. CDR1 and CDR2 (germline): SGHDT, YYEEEE. Trimming cost V 0 bases and J 4 bases, with 11 bases left between them. The variable domain in full, with the rest retrieved from reference TRBV5-6 and TRBJ2-1, is DAGVTQSPTHLIKTRGQQVTLRCSPKSGHDTVSWYQQALGQGPQFIFQYYEEEERQRGNFPDRFSGHQFPNYSSELNVNALLLGDSALYLCASSLDLGVYNEQFFGPGTRLTVL.

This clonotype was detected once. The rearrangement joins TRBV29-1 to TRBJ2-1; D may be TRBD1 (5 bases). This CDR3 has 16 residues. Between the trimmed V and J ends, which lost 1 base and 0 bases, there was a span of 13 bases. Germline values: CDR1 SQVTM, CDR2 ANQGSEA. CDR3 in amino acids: CSVEGLDNLSYNEQFF. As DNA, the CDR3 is TGCAGCGTTGAAGGTTTGGACAATCTCTCCTACAATGAGCAGTTCTTC.

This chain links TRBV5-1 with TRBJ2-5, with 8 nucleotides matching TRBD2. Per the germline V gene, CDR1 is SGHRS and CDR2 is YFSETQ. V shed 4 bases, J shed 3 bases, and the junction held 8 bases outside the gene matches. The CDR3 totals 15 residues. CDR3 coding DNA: TGCGCCAGCAGCCCGGGGGGGGCCCCTGAAGAGACCCAGTACTTC. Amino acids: CASSPGGAPEETQYF.

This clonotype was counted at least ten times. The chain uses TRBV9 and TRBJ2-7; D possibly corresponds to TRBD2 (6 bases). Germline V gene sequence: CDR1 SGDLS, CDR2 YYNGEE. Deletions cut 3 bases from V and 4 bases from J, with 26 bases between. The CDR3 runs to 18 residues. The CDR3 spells CASSGPLRAGIKVYEQYF. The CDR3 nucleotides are TGTGCCAGCAGCGGCCCCCTCCGGGCGGGAATTAAGGTGTACGAGCAGTACTTC.